This T cell receptor (beta chain) was captured by sequencing in a study of pediatric ulcerative colitis (dated by TCRdb to between 2018 and 2021). Looking at the study overall: Seven ulcerative colitis patients had pancolitis and two had left-sided colitis, with histology consistent with ulcerative colitis in all. The Pediatric Ulcerative Colitis Activity Index classified a couple of patients as having mild disease, several as having moderate disease and three as having acute severe colitis. From 8 to 10 newly diagnosed, treatment-naive pediatric ulcerative colitis patients and a few non-IBD control children, paired blood and rectal samples were collected. Results and caveats for the whole study, not just this receptor: A couple of rectal CDR3 clonotypes were present in all ulcerative colitis patients and in none of the controls. Because repertoires came from total lymphocyte DNA, patterns in rare subsets such as regulatory T cells may not be reflected. Features of the rectal repertoire distinguished controls, mild-moderate colitis patients and acute severe colitis patients, and in acute severe colitis rectal diversity was lower because of clonal expansions. Significantly higher autologous blood-rectal clonal overlap was found in ulcerative colitis patients than in controls, which suggested increased T cell trafficking to inflamed tissue. Only four individuals were included in the healthy control group, which was small. For technical reasons, the blood samples of a couple of patients yielded substantially fewer templates, so those samples were excluded from the blood-rectal overlap analysis.

The germline V gene gives CDR1 as MNHEY and CDR2 as SVGAGI. The CDR3 contains 12 residues, cysteine and phenylalanine counted. Of all the DNA, just the CDR3 is kept, 36 bases in frame from base 1. V is cut by 6 bases and J by 2 bases, and the space between the germline ends is 7 bases. Through the immunoSEQ TRB Survey service, multiplex V and J primers were used to amplify rearranged CDR3 beta regions from genomic DNA. To keep sequencing depth equal across samples, survey-level depth of up to 500,000 reads per sample was applied. The libraries were purified and pooled, then sequenced using Illumina technology. On the authors' methods: immunoSEQ online tools were used for productive clonality, sample overlap, pairwise scatters, CDR3 beta length, V/D/J gene usage and productiveness. Calculated diversity was the number of unique rearrangements divided by total templates times 100; Shannon and Simpson indices were also computed. Principal component analysis was performed on Z-score normalized data with the R prcomp function and the ggbiplot package. Morisita's index was used to quantify the clonal overlap between blood and rectum within each subject. Held by TCRdb, this immuneACCESS table contains in-frame sequences only and omits some clones. Under half of the omission traces to an unresolved V gene where checked; the cause of the rest is unknown. The V and J calls and clone size come from that table; D and trimming were worked out from the DNA. The sample table contains approximately 60,000 clones; only one count was recorded for roughly nine tenths of them. The ten largest clones take up around 3.3% of the sample.

Ulcerative colitis patients had received no immunosuppressive medication before the diagnostic colonoscopy. Blood was sampled at the same time as the colonoscopy. The Wizard kit (Promega) was used to extract genomic DNA from blood and intestinal samples. This clone was recorded a few times. Its cognate antigen has yet to be identified. Base qualities were left out, and no much larger clone turns up one base away. The sequence came from a boy younger than 18 with severe ulcerative colitis. Sequencing used blood. The receptor chain draws on TRBV6-5 and TRBJ1-1; D gene: possibly TRBD1, on 5 matching bases. The CDR3 loop reads CASRTGNTEAFF. The bases read TGTGCCAGCAGAACAGGAAACACTGAAGCTTTCTTT.